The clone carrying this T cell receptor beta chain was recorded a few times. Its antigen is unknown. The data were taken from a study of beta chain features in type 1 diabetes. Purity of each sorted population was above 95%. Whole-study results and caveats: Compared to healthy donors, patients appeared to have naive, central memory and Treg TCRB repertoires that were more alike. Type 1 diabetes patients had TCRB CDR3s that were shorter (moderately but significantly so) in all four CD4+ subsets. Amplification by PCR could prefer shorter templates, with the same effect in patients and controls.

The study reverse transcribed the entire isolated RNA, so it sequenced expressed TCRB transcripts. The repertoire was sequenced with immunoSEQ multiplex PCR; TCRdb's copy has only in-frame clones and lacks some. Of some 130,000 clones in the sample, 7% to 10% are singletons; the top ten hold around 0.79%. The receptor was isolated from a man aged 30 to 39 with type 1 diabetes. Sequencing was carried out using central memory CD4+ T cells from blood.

The CDR3 loop reads CASSYSRQGDTEAFF. The CDR3 DNA reads TGTGCCAGCAGTTACTCGAGGCAGGGGGACACTGAAGCTTTCTTT. This chain uses TRBV6-6 with TRBJ1-1, with 7 bases matching TRBD1. Germline V gene data show CDR1 as MNHNY and CDR2 as SVGAGI (reference sequence). This CDR3 region has 15 residues. V was clipped by 0 bases and J by 3 bases; unmatched bases: 4.